One sample yielded the 13 T cell receptor beta chains listed below, sequenced in a study of blood T cells in healthy people across ages. Primed by a sample-barcoded 5' primer and a J-beta primer mix, a second PCR proceeded for about 6 to 12 cycles. One entry per CDR3 protein results from TCRdb running MiXCR on the 5' RACE reads. The sample includes approximately 810,000 distinct CDR3 sequences, 25% to 30% of them seen just once. Sequenced input: blood. The receptors derive from an elderly woman in good health.

This clonotype came up many times. V is TRBV12-3 or TRBV12-4 and J is TRBJ2-1; tentatively, D is TRBD1 or TRBD2 (5 bases each). Trimming cost V 6 bases and J 9 bases, with 15 bases left between them. CDR3 length: 13 amino acids. In DNA form, the CDR3 reads TGTGCCAGCAGAGAGGGACCTGTTAGTGAGCAGTTCTTC. Translated: CASREGPVSEQFF.

This clonotype was counted at least ten times. This chain connects TRBV20-1 to TRBJ2-3; 9 bases fit TRBD2. CDR1 DFQATT and CDR2 SNEGSKA come from the germline V gene (reference sequence). J gave up 9 bases and V 1 base, and 11 bases lay outside the gene matches. The CDR3 extends over 15 amino acids. This chain's CDR3 is CSARGSSGIVVTQYF. The DNA of the CDR3 is TGCAGTGCTAGAGGGTCTAGCGGGATTGTAGTCACGCAGTATTTT.

The table lists this clonotype with a few counts. This may be a read error: a much more frequent sequence differs by one nucleotide. V usage is TRBV10-3 and J usage is TRBJ2-1, with D uncertain. The CDR3 totals 13 residues. The germline gives CDR1 ENHRY, CDR2 SYGVKD. The CDR3 loop is CAVSEVPYNEQFF. The CDR3, as DNA: TGTGCCGTCAGTGAAGTCCCATACAATGAGCAGTTCTTC.

This clonotype showed up just a few times. This sequence joins TRBV29-1 and TRBJ1-1; 12 bases align to TRBD1. V lost 4 bases and J lost 5; bases outside the gene matches: 5. From germline, CDR1 is SQVTM and CDR2 ANQGSEA. The CDR3 has 14 residues. The CDR3 reads CSVAGTGGRTEAFF. The CDR3 coding sequence is TGCAGCGTTGCCGGGACAGGGGGCAGAACTGAAGCTTTCTTT.

This clonotype has ten or more counts. As DNA, the CDR3 is TGCGCCAGCAGCCAAGCTTCGGGGTTATTTGAAAAACTGTTTTTT. It translates to CASSQASGLFEKLFF. The gene calls are TRBV4-3 and TRBJ1-4; D is unclear. The germline gives CDR1 LGHNA, CDR2 YSLEER. CDR3 length: 15 amino acids. V lost 1 base, J lost 7 bases, and 13 bases lay in between.

About this clonotype: Since a much larger clone is just one base distant, this may be a read error. The gene calls are TRBV27 and TRBJ2-1; 8 nucleotides align to TRBD2. The assigned J gene may be wrong: the sequence end matches TRBJ2-7 better. CDR1 is MNHEY, CDR2 SMNVEV, per germline (reference sequence). The CDR3 contains 18 residues. CDR3 amino acids: CASSLYGDSGAFYNEQYF. The CDR3 nucleotides are TGTGCCAGCAGTTTATACGGAGATAGCGGGGCTTTTTACAATGAGCAGTACTTC.

This clonotype has just one count. This may be a read error, as it is one base from a much larger clone. This chain uses TRBV10-3 with TRBJ2-7, with D possibly being TRBD2 (5 bases). CDR3 length: 13 residues. Germline lookup yields CDR1 ENHRY and CDR2 SYGVKD. V lost 4 bases and J lost 6, with 13 bases in between. CDR3 sequence reads: CAISAERDGEQYF. For the CDR3, the DNA is TGTGCCATCAGTGCGGAGAGGGATGGCGAGCAGTACTTC.

V usage is TRBV6-2 or TRBV6-3 and J usage is TRBJ2-1, with D hard to call. Germline-derived CDR1 and CDR2 are MNHEY and SVGEGT. This CDR3 region has 14 residues. V lost 6 bases, J lost 10 bases, and 19 bases lay in between. The CDR3 reads CASRRSERIGEQFF. In DNA, the CDR3 is TGTGCCAGCAGAAGGTCAGAACGAATTGGCGAGCAGTTCTTC.

This clonotype occurred many times. V gene TRBV27 combines with J gene TRBJ2-7; 7 nucleotides match TRBD1. CDR1 and CDR2 from the germline V gene are MNHEY and SMNVEV (reference sequence). V lost 3 bases to trimming and J lost 7 bases; unmatched junction nucleotides: 12. This CDR3 is built from 15 residues. The CDR3 bases are TGTGCCAGCAGTTTTGGGGTCAGGGGGAGTTCGGAGCAGTACTTC. Translated, it gives CASSFGVRGSSEQYF.

This rearrangement joins TRBV4-3 to TRBJ2-1; D perhaps matches TRBD2 (6 bases). Trimming pared 3 bases from V and 0 bases from J, leaving 18 bases between. The germline V gene has CDR1 LGHNA and CDR2 YSLEER. This CDR3 contains 18 residues. DNA of the CDR3: TGCGCCAGCAGCCAGGATCACCCGGCGACTAGCTCCTACAATGAGCAGTTCTTC. This codes for CASSQDHPATSSYNEQFF.

In this sample, this clonotype turned up a few times. This chain uses TRBV18 with TRBJ2-6; D perhaps matches TRBD1 (6 bases). Germline V lookup: CDR1 KGHSH, CDR2 LQKENI. The CDR3 is 16 amino acids. Between the trimmed V and J ends, which lost 2 bases and 2 bases, there was a span of 10 bases. The CDR3 is CASSPRTGPGANVLTF. As DNA, the CDR3 is TGTGCCAGCTCACCAAGAACAGGGCCTGGGGCCAACGTCCTGACTTTC.

This clonotype was detected only a few times. V and J are TRBV20-1 and TRBJ1-1; D gene uncertain. The length of the CDR3 is 14 residues. Germline values: CDR1 DFQATT, CDR2 SNEGSKA (reference sequence). The V and J ends lost 3 bases and 5 bases respectively, with 16 bases between them. The CDR3 sequence is CSASETTGGTEAFF. Here the CDR3 DNA reads TGCAGTGCTAGTGAAACGACGGGAGGGACTGAAGCTTTCTTT.

This clonotype has just a few counts. V gene TRBV7-2 combines with J gene TRBJ1-5; D is ambiguous. The CDR3 consists of 13 residues. The V end lost 2 bases, the J end lost 3 bases, and 5 bases lay between the germline ends. Germline loops: CDR1 SGHTA, CDR2 FQGNSA. For the CDR3, the DNA is TGTGCCAGCAGCTTATCCCACAATCAGCCCCAGCATTTT. Amino acid sequence: CASSLSHNQPQHF.